The sequence of this T cell receptor (beta chain) was determined in a study of technical replicates of blood from a handful of donors (dated by TCRdb to about 2017). To prepare the library, the immunoSEQ multiplex PCR assay was applied. This immuneACCESS table, as held by TCRdb, lists in-frame sequences with V and J called but not all clones. Of the missing ones, under half trace to an unresolved V gene in checked studies; the others have no known cause. This sample gives tens of thousands of clones in total; 90% to 95% of them show up just once. The top ten clonotypes cover 0.26% of the sample. The cysteine opens and the phenylalanine closes a CDR3 of 13 amino acids. Only the CDR3 DNA stays, 39 bases, in frame from base 1. Trimming removed 5 bases from V and 5 bases from J, leaving 13 bases between the germline ends. The germline V gene encodes CDR1 SQVTM and CDR2 ANQGSEA. A remark on this clone: Its specific antigen is unknown. Per-base quality was not reported, and no clone a single base away is much larger than it.

The TCR comes from a human donor in good health. The rearranged segments are TRBV29-1 and TRBJ2-1; too little of a D gene remains to name it. Material for sequencing was T cells isolated from PBMCs. In nucleotide form, the sequence is TGCAGCGTTTTCGGTGACAACGACAATGAGCAGTTCTTC. This sequence encodes CSVFGDNDNEQFF.